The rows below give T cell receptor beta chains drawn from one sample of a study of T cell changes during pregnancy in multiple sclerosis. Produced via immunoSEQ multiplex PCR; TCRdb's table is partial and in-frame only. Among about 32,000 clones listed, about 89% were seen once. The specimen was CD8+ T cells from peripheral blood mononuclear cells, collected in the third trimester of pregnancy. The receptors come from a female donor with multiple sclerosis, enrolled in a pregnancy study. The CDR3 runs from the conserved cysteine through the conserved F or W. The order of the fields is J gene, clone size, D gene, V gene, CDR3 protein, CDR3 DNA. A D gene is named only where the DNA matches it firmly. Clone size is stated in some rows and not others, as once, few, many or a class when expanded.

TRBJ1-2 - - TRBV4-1 CASSQDTGRLYGYTF TGCGCCAGCAGCCAAGATACAGGGCGACTATATGGCTACACCTTC
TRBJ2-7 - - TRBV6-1 CASSEAAHISYEQYF TGTGCCAGCAGTGAAGCGGCTCATATATCCTACGAGCAGTACTTC
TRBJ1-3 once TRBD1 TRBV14 CASSQEWVQGAISGNTIYF TGTGCCAGCAGCCAAGAATGGGTACAGGGGGCGATCTCTGGAAACACCATATATTTT
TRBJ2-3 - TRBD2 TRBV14 CASSQALPLAGGPDTQYF TGTGCCAGCAGCCAAGCCCTACCACTAGCGGGGGGGCCTGATACGCAGTATTTT
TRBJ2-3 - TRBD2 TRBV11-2 CASSLGLAPDTQYF TGTGCCAGCAGCTTAGGACTAGCGCCAGATACGCAGTATTTT
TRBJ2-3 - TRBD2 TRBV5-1 CATKPTSGGADTQYF TGCGCCACCAAGCCGACTAGCGGGGGGGCAGATACGCAGTATTTT
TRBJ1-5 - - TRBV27 CASSLRGIYQPQHF TGTGCCAGCAGTTTAAGGGGAATTTATCAGCCCCAGCATTTT
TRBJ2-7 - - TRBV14 CASSSTDYEQYF TGTGCCAGCAGTTCGACAGACTACGAGCAGTACTTC
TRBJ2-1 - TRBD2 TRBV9 CASSFPLAGGSNEQFF TGTGCCAGCAGTTTTCCCCTAGCGGGAGGGTCAAATGAGCAGTTCTTC
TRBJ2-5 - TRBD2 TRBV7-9 CASSGGGTSGPNQYF TGTGCCAGCAGCGGAGGGGGGACTAGCGGCCCAAACCAGTACTTC
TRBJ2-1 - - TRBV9 CASSVGPPGGTEQFF TGTGCCAGCAGCGTAGGGCCCCCTGGGGGGACTGAGCAGTTCTTC
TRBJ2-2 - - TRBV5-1 CASSLELGGTGELFF TGCGCCAGCAGCTTGGAACTAGGAGGCACCGGGGAGCTGTTTTTT
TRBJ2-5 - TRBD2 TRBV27 CASSWRGNQETQYF TGTGCCAGCAGTTGGCGGGGGAACCAAGAGACCCAGTACTTC
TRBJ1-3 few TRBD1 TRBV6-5 CASSYSAGQGGNTIYF TGTGCCAGCAGTTACTCGGCGGGACAGGGGGGAAACACCATATATTTT
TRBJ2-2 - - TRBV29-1 CSARITGELFF TGCAGCGCTAGAATTACCGGGGAGCTGTTTTTT
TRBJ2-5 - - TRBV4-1 CASSQFGVQETQYF TGCGCCAGCAGCCAATTCGGGGTACAAGAGACCCAGTACTTC
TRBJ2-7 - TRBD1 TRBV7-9 CASSSYRDRAEQYF TGTGCCAGCAGTTCGTACCGGGACAGGGCCGAGCAGTACTTC
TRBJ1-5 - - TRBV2 CASSPGYSNQPQHF TGTGCCAGCAGTCCGGGTTATAGCAATCAGCCCCAGCATTTT
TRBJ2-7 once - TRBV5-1 CASSSGTSPGEQYF TGCGCCAGCAGCTCTGGGACATCCCCCGGCGAGCAGTACTTC
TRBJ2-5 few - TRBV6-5 CASSYSGLKQETQYF TGTGCCAGCAGTTACTCGGGCCTGAAACAAGAGACCCAGTACTTC
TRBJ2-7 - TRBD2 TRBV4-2 CASSQATGGPRDEQYF TGTGCCAGCAGCCAGGCAACGGGGGGGCCTAGAGACGAGCAGTACTTC
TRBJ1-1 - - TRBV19 CASSIGATGLWTEAFF TGTGCCAGTAGTATAGGGGCAACAGGGCTTTGGACTGAAGCTTTCTTT
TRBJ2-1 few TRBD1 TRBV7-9 CASSRTGTGIQVEQFF TGTGCCAGCAGCCGAACCGGGACAGGGATCCAGGTTGAGCAGTTCTTC
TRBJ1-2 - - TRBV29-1 CSVERGGGGYGYTF TGCAGCGTTGAACGGGGGGGTGGTGGCTATGGCTACACCTTC
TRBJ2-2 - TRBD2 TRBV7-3 CASSPAGGRTGELFF TGTGCCAGCAGCCCAGCGGGGGGGCGGACCGGGGAGCTGTTTTTT
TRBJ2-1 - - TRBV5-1 CASSLAQEYNEQFF TGCGCCAGCAGCTTGGCTCAGGAATACAATGAGCAGTTCTTC
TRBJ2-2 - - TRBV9 CATRTADTGELFF TGTGCCACCCGGACAGCCGACACCGGGGAGCTGTTTTTT
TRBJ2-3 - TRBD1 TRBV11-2 CASSLDRGPLHLSTDTQYF TGTGCCAGCAGCTTGGACAGGGGGCCTTTACACCTTAGCACAGATACGCAGTATTTT
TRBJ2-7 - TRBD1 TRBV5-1 CASSIHPQGDEQYF TGCGCCAGCAGCATCCATCCGCAGGGGGACGAGCAGTACTTC
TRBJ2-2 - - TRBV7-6 CASSLASGQRTGELFF TGTGCCAGCAGCTTAGCGTCCGGTCAGCGCACCGGGGAGCTGTTTTTT
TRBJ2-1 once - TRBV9 CASSVDATYNEQFF TGTGCCAGCAGCGTAGATGCTACCTACAATGAGCAGTTCTTC
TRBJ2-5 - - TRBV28 CASSYRDPGGETQYF TGTGCCAGCAGTTACCGGGACCCCGGAGGGGAGACCCAGTACTTC
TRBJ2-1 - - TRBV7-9 CASSLKPRQGRRDNEQFF TGTGCCAGCAGCTTAAAGCCGCGCCAAGGGAGAAGGGACAATGAGCAGTTCTTC
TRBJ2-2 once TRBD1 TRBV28 CASSTGERDTGELFF TGTGCCAGCAGTACAGGGGAGAGGGACACCGGGGAGCTGTTTTTT
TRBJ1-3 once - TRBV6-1 CASSEWSLSPAGNTIYF TGTGCCAGCAGTGAATGGAGCCTATCCCCTGCCGGAAACACCATATATTTT
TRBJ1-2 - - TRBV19 CASSSLIGESHGYTF TGTGCCAGTAGTTCCCTGATAGGGGAATCCCATGGCTACACCTTC
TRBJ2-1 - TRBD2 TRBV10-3 CAITGTSGSAAYNEQFF TGTGCCATCACCGGGACTAGCGGGTCAGCCGCCTACAATGAGCAGTTCTTC
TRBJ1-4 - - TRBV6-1 CASSELGRVNEKLFF TGTGCCAGCAGTGAACTGGGCAGGGTAAATGAAAAACTGTTTTTT
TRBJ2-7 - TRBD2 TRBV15 CATSAGTSGYEQYF TGTGCCACCAGCGCCGGGACTAGCGGCTACGAGCAGTACTTC
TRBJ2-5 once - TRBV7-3 CASSSGGGRQETQYF TGTGCCAGCAGCTCCGGTGGGGGCAGGCAAGAGACCCAGTACTTC
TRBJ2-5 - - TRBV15 CATSRVTGEETQYF TGTGCCACCAGCAGGGTGACAGGCGAAGAGACCCAGTACTTC